The TCR beta chain described here comes from a study of tumor and adjacent non-tumor tissue in lung cancer. Study background: Stage I to III disease affected roughly ten men and roughly 5 women aged roughly 30 to 76.

This clonotype ranks as medium-sized. Its antigen remains unidentified. A modified ARM-PCR protocol with three rounds of nested PCR amplified TCRbeta. TCRdb re-derived calls from the multiplex PCR reads in MiXCR, one entry per CDR3 protein. Here the sample spans 40,000 to 60,000 distinct CDR3 sequences, less than 70% being singletons. No cell sorting was done before RNA was extracted from the tissue. The normal lung tissue was taken more than 3 cm from the tumor edge. Whole-study results and caveats: In normal lung, the top 100 clones were significantly more dominant than in tumor. Significantly higher TCR diversity was found in tumor than normal lung.

Deletions cut 7 bases from V and 6 bases from J, with 18 bases between. Germline CDR1 and CDR2: SNHLY and FYNNEI. The CDR3 runs 15 residues. The sequence came from a woman aged 70-85 years with non-small cell lung cancer. The chain has TRBV2 and TRBJ2-2; D uncertain. Sequenced: distant non-tumor lung tissue. The CDR3 loop reads CASTSGEVAPGELFF. As DNA, the CDR3 is TGTGCCAGCACTAGTGGCGAGGTGGCGCCCGGGGAGCTGTTTTTT. Full variable domain (remainder filled in from reference TRBV2 and TRBJ2-2): EPEVTQTPSHQVTQMGQEVILRCVPISNHLYFYWYRQILGQKVEFLVSFYNNEISEKSEIFDDQFSVERPDGSNFTLKIRSTKLEDSAMYFCASTSGEVAPGELFFGEGSRLTVL.